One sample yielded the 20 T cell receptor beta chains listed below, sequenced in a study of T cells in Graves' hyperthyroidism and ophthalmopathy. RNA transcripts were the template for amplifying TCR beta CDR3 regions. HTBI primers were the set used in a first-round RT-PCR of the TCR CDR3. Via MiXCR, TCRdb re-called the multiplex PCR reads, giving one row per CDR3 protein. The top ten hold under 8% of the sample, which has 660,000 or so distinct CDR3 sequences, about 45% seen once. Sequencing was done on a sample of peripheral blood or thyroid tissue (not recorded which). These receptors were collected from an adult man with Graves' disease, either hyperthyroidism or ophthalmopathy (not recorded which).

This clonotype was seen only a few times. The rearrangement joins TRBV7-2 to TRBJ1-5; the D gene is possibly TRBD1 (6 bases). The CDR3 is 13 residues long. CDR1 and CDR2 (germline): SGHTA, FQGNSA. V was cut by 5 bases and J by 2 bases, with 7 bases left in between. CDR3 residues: CASSKGGNQPQHF. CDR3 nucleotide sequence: TGTGCCAGCAGCAAGGGGGGCAATCAGCCCCAGCATTTT.

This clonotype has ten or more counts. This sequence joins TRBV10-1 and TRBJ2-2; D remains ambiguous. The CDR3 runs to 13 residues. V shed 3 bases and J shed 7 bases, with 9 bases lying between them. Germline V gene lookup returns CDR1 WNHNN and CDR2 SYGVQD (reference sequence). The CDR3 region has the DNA TGCGCCAGCAGTGACTCGCTTATCGGGGAGCTGTTTTTT. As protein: CASSDSLIGELFF.

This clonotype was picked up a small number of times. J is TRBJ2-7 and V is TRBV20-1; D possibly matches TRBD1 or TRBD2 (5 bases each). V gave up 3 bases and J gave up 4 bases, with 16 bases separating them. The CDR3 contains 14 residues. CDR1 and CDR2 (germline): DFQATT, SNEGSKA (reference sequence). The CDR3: CSARRSGTDYEQYF. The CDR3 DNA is TGCAGTGCTAGGAGAAGTGGGACGGATTACGAGCAGTACTTC.

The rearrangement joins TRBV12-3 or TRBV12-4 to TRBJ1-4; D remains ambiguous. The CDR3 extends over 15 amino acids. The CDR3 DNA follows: TGTGCTAGTGCCTTGGGTAAGGATCCGAGGGAAAAACTGTTTTTT. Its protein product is CASALGKDPREKLFF.

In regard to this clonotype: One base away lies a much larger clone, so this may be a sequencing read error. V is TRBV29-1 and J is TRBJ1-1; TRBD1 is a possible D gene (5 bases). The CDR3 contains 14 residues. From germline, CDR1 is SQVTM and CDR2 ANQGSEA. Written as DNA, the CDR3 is TGCAGCGCTGAAGTTACGGGGCTACATGGTGAAGCTTTCTTT. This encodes CSAEVTGLHGEAFF.

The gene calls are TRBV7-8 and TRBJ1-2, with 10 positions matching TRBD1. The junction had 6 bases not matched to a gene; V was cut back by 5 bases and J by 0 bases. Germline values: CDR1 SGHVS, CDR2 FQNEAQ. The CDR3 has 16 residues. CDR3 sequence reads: CASSRDRGLANYGYTF. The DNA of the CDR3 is TGTGCCAGCAGCAGGGACAGGGGTCTCGCTAACTATGGCTACACCTTC. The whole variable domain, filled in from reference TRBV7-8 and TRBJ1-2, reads GAGVSQSPRYKVAKRGQDVALRCDPISGHVSLFWYQQALGQGPEFLTYFQNEAQLDKSGLPSDRFFAERPEGSVSTLKIQRTQQEDSAVYLCASSRDRGLANYGYTFGSGTRLTVV.

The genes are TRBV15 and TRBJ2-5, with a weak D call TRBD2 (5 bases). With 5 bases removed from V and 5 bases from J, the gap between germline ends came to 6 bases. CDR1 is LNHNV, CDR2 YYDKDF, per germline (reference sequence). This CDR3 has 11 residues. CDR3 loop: CATSGSETQYF. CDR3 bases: TGTGCCACCAGCGGGAGTGAGACCCAGTACTTC.

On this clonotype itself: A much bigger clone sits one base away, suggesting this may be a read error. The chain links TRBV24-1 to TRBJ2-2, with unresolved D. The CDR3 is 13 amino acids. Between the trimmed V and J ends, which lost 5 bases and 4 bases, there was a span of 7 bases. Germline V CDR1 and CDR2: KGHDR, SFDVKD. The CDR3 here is CATSAPLTGELFF. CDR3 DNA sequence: TGTGCCACCAGTGCGCCCCTCACCGGGGAGCTGTTTTTT.

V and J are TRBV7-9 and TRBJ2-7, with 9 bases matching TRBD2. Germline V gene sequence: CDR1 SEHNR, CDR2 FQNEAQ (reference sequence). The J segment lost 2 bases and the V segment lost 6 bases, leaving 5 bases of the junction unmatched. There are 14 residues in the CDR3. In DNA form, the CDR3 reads TGTGCCAGCAGTTGGACTAGCGCGACCTACGAGCAGTACTTC. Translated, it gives CASSWTSATYEQYF. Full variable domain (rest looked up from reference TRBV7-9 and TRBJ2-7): DTGVSQNPRHKITKRGQNVTFRCDPISEHNRLYWYRQTLGQGPEFLTYFQNEAQLEKSRLLSDRFSAERPKGSFSTLEIQRTEQGDSAMYLCASSWTSATYEQYFGPGTRLTVT.

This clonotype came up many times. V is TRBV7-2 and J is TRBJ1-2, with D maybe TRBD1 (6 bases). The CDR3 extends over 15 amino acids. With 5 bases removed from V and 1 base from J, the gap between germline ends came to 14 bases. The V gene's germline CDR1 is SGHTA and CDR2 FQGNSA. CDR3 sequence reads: CASSLASGVNYGYTF. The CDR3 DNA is TGTGCCAGCAGCCTGGCCTCAGGGGTTAACTATGGCTACACCTTC. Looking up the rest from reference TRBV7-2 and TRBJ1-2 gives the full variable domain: GAGVSQSPSNKVTEKGKDVELRCDPISGHTALYWYRQSLGQGLEFLIYFQGNSAPDKSGLPSDRFSAERTGGSVSTLTIQRTQQEDSAVYLCASSLASGVNYGYTFGSGTRLTVV.

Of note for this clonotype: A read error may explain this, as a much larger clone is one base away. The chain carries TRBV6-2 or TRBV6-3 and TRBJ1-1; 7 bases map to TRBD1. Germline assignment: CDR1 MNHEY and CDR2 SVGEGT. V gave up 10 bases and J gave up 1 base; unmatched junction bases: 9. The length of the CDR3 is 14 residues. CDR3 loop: CATLRQGRNTEAFF. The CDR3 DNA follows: TGTGCCACTCTACGACAGGGACGGAACACTGAAGCTTTCTTT.

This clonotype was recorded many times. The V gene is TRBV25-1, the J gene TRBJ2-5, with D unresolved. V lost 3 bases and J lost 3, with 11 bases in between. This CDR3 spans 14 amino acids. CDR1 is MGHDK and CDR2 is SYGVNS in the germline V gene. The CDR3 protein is CASSDSVREETQYF. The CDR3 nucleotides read TGTGCCAGCAGTGACTCGGTTAGGGAAGAGACCCAGTACTTC.

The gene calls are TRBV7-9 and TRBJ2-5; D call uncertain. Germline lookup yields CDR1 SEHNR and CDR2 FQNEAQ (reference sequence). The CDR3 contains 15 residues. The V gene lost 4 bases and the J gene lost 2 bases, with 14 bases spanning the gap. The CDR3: CASSSPDSRQETQYF. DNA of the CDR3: TGTGCCAGCAGCTCACCCGATAGTAGGCAAGAGACCCAGTACTTC. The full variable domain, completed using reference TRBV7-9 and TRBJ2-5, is DTGVSQNPRHKITKRGQNVTFRCDPISEHNRLYWYRQTLGQGPEFLTYFQNEAQLEKSRLLSDRFSAERPKGSFSTLEIQRTEQGDSAMYLCASSSPDSRQETQYFGPGTRLLVL.

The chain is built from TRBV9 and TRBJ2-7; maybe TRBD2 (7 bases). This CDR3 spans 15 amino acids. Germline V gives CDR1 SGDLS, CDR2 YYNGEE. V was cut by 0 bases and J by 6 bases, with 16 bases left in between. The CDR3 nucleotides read TGTGCCAGCAGCGTAGCTGCGGGGGCAGCTTCCGAGCAGTACTTC. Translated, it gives CASSVAAGAASEQYF.

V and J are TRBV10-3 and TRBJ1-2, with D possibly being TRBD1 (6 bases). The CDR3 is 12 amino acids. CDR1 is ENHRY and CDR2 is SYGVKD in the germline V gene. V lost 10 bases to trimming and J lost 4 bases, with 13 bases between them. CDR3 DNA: TGTGCCACCAGACAGGCTAGCTATGGCTACACCTTC. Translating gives CATRQASYGYTF.

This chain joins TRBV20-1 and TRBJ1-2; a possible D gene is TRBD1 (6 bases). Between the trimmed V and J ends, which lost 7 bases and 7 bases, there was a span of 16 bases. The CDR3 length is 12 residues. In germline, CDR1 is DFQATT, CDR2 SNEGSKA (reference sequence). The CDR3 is CSVRGGPGGYTF. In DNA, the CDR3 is TGCAGTGTGCGGGGGGGGCCGGGTGGCTACACCTTC.

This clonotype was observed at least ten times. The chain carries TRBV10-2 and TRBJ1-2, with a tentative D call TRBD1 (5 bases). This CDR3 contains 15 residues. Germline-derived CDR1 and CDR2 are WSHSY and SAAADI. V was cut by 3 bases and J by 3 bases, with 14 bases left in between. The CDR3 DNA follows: TGCGCCAGCAGTGAAGGAGGGGTGGGTGACTATGGCTACACCTTC. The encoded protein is CASSEGGVGDYGYTF.

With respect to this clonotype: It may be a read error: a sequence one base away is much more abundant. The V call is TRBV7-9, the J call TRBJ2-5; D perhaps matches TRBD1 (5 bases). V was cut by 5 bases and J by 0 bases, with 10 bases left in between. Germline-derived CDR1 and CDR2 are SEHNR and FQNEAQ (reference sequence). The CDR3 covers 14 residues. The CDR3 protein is CASSTTANQETQYF. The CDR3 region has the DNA TGTGCCAGCAGCACGACAGCTAACCAAGAGACCCAGTACTTC.

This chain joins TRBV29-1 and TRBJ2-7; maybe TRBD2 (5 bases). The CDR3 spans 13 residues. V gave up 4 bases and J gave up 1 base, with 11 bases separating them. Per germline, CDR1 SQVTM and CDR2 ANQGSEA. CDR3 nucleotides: TGCAGCGTTGTGGGGAGACGGTCCTACGAGCAGTACTTC. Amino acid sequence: CSVVGRRSYEQYF.

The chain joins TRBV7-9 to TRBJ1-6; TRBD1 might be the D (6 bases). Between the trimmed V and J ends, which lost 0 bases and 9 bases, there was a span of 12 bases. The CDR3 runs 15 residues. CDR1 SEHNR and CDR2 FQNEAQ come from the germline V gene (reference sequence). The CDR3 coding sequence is TGTGCCAGCAGCTTAGCAGGGGACATTTCTTCACCCCTCCACTTT. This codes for CASSLAGDISSPLHF.